Below, 9 T cell receptor beta chains from the same sample are listed, as sequenced in a study of Tregs in tolerant kidney transplant recipients. Here immunoSEQ multiplex PCR was the method, and the copy in TCRdb shows in-frame clones only, minus some. The sample lists some 90,000 clones, approximately 90% occurring once. The sample taken for sequencing was CD8+ T cells from blood. These TCRs come from a human donor in good health.

The CDR3 DNA reads TGTGCCAGCAGTAAGAATAGCGGGGAGCTGTTTTTT. It is translated as CASSKNSGELFF. The chain links TRBV6-5 to TRBJ2-2, with no clear D. CDR1 is MNHEY and CDR2 is SVGAGI in the germline V gene. There are 12 residues in the CDR3. Trimming cost V 5 bases and J 7 bases, with 8 bases left between them.

The rearrangement joins TRBV27 to TRBJ2-1, with D tentatively TRBD2 (6 bases). Trimming left V 2 bases short and J 5 bases short, with 13 bases between. Per the germline V gene, CDR1 is MNHEY and CDR2 is SMNVEV (reference sequence). The CDR3 extends over 15 amino acids. The CDR3 DNA reads as TGTGCCAGCAGTTTAGGACTACCCATTAACAATGAGCAGTTCTTC. Residues: CASSLGLPINNEQFF.

The table lists this clone with a count of one. V usage is TRBV9 and J usage is TRBJ2-2, with 9 bases lining up with TRBD2. V gave up 3 bases and J gave up 8 bases; unmatched junction bases: 5. The CDR3 covers 14 residues. Per germline, CDR1 SGDLS and CDR2 YYNGEE. CDR3 nucleotide sequence: TGTGCCAGCAGCGGACCTAGCGGGGCGGGGGAGCTGTTTTTT. Translation gives CASSGPSGAGELFF.

The J gene is TRBJ2-2, the V gene TRBV5-6, with 10 bases that match TRBD1. The CDR3 has 14 residues. Germline V gene lookup returns CDR1 SGHDT and CDR2 YYEEEE. After removal of 2 bases from V and 6 bases from J, the junction contained 1 base not matched to a gene. The DNA of the CDR3 is TGTGCCAGCAGCTTCGGGACAGGGGCCGGGGAGCTGTTTTTT. Translation: CASSFGTGAGELFF.

The chain uses TRBV19 and TRBJ2-7; TRBD1 matches at 11 bases. V gave up 4 bases and J gave up 7 bases; unmatched junction bases: 12. The CDR3 extends over 16 amino acids. CDR1 is LNHDA and CDR2 is SQIVND in the germline V gene (reference sequence). The CDR3 DNA reads TGTGCCAGTAGTACGACCGGGACAGGGGGACCTGGTGAGCAGTACTTC. Translation gives CASSTTGTGGPGEQYF.

The V gene is TRBV5-4, the J gene TRBJ2-5; TRBD2 aligns across 15 bases. There are 18 residues in the CDR3. Germline V gives CDR1 SGHNT, CDR2 YYREEE (reference sequence). The junction had 8 bases not matched to a gene; V was cut back by 0 bases and J by 5 bases. Here the CDR3 reads CASSLGTSGRVLVETQYF. The CDR3 DNA sequence: TGTGCCAGCAGCTTGGGGACTAGCGGGAGGGTCTTGGTGGAGACCCAGTACTTC. The full variable domain, with the rest looked up from reference TRBV5-4 and TRBJ2-5, is ETGVTQSPTHLIKTRGQQVTLRCSSQSGHNTVSWYQQALGQGPQFIFQYYREEENGRGNFPPRFSGLQFPNYSSELNVNALELDDSALYLCASSLGTSGRVLVETQYFGPGTRLLVL.

In DNA form, the CDR3 reads TGTGCCAGCAGCGCACGGGACGGTTGGAATGAAAAACTGTTTTTT. Translated: CASSARDGWNEKLFF. The gene calls are TRBV9 and TRBJ1-4; tentative D call: TRBD1 (5 bases). Looked up from germline, CDR1 is SGDLS and CDR2 is YYNGEE. This CDR3 is 15 amino acids long. The ends were cut back, 3 bases at V and 5 bases at J, with 14 bases in the middle.

The chain employs TRBV5-4 and TRBJ2-7; D is uncertain. CDR1 is SGHNT and CDR2 is YYREEE in the germline V gene (reference sequence). V shed 0 bases and J shed 7 bases, with 8 bases lying between them. CDR3 size: 12 residues. DNA for the CDR3: TGTGCCAGCAGCTTGGAGGCTCGGGAGCAGTACTTC. Amino acid sequence: CASSLEAREQYF.

The chain employs TRBV4-2 and TRBJ2-7, with TRBD2 matching over 10 bases. Losses at the gene ends were 0 bases for V and 1 base for J; bases not matched to a gene: 9. Germline lookup yields CDR1 LGHNA and CDR2 YNFKEQ. This CDR3 region has 18 residues. CDR3 loop: CASSQEYPAGGLSYEQYF. The CDR3 DNA follows: TGTGCCAGCAGCCAAGAATATCCAGCGGGAGGGCTTTCCTACGAGCAGTACTTC.